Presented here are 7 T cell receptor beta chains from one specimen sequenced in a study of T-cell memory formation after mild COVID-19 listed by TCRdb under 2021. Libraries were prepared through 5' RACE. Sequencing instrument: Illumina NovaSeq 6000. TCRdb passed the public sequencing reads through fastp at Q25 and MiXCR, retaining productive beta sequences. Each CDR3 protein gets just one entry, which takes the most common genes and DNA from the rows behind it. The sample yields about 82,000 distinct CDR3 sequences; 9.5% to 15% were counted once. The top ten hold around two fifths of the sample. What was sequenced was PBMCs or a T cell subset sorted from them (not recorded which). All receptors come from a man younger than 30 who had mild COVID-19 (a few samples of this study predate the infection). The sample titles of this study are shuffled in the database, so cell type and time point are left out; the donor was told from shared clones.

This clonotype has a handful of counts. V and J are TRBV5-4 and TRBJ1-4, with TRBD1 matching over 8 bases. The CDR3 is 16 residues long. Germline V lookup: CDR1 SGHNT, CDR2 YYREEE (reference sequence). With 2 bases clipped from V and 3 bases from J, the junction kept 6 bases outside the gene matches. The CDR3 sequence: CASSFSGQAANEKLFF. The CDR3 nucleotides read TGTGCCAGCAGCTTCTCGGGACAGGCGGCTAATGAAAAACTGTTTTTT.

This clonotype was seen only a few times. Written as DNA, the CDR3 is TGTGCCGGTTCCTCGGGGTGGCGGGCAGATACGCAGTATTTT. This sequence encodes CAGSSGWRADTQYF. The chain employs TRBV28 and TRBJ2-3; tentative D call: TRBD2 (5 bases). The V gene's germline CDR1 is MDHEN and CDR2 SYDVKM. V lost 11 bases, J lost 4 bases, and 19 bases lay in between. The CDR3 has 14 residues.

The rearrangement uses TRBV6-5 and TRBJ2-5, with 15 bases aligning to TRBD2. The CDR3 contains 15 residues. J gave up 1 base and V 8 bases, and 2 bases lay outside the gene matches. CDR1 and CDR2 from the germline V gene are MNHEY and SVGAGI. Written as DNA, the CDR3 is TGTGCCAGCGGGACTAGCGGGGGGTCCCAAGAGACCCAGTACTTC. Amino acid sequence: CASGTSGGSQETQYF.

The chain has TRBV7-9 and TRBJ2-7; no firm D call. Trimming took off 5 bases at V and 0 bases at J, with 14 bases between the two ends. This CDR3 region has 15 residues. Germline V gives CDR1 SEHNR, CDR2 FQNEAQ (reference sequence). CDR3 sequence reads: CASSGETGFSYEQYF. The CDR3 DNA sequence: TGTGCCAGCAGCGGGGAAACGGGTTTCTCCTACGAGCAGTACTTC. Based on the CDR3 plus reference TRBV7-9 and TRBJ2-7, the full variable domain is DTGVSQNPRHKITKRGQNVTFRCDPISEHNRLYWYRQTLGQGPEFLTYFQNEAQLEKSRLLSDRFSAERPKGSFSTLEIQRTEQGDSAMYLCASSGETGFSYEQYFGPGTRLTVT.

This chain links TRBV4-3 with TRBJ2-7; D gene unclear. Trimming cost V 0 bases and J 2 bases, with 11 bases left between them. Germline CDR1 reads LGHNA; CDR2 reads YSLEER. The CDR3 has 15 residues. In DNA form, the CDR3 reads TGCGCCAGCAGCCAAGAAGGCCAGAGTGCCTACGAGCAGTACTTC. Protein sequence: CASSQEGQSAYEQYF.

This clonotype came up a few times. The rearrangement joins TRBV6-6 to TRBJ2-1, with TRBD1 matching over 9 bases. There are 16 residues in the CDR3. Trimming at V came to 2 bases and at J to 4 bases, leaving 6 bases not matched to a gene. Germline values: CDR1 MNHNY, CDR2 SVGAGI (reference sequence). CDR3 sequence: CASSYPGTGRYNEQFF. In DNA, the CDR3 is TGTGCCAGCAGTTACCCCGGGACAGGGAGATACAATGAGCAGTTCTTC.

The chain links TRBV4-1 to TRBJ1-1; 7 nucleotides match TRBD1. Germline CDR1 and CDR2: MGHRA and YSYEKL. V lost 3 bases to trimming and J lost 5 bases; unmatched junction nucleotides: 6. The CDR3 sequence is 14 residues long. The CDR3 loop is CASSQQGGRTEAFF. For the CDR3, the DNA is TGCGCCAGCAGCCAGCAGGGGGGGAGGACTGAAGCTTTCTTT.